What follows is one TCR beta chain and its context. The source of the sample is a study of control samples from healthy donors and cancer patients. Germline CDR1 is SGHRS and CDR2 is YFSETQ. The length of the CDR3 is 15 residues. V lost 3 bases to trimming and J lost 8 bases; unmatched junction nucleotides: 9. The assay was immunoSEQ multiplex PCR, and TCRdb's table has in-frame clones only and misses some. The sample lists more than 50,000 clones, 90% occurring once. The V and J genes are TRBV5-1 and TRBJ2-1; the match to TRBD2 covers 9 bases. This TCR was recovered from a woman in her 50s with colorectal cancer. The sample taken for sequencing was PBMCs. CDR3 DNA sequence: TGCGCCAGCAGCTATGACCGGCGGGGGGGACATGAGCAGTTCTTC. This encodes CASSYDRRGGHEQFF.